This TCR beta chain was sequenced in a study of blood T cells in healthy people across ages. Through a sample-barcoded 5' primer and a J-beta primer mix, a second PCR was run for about 6 to 11 cycles. TCRdb fed the 5' RACE reads into MiXCR, producing one record per CDR3 protein. This sample carries about 670,000 distinct CDR3 sequences, roughly 41% of them seen once, and the ten largest clones take around 30%. With 0 bases removed from V and 1 base from J, the gap between germline ends came to 10 bases. CDR3 size: 16 residues. From germline, CDR1 is LGHDT and CDR2 YNNKEL (reference sequence). This clonotype was seen at least ten times.

This sequence joins TRBV3-1 and TRBJ2-1, with D unclear. This TCR was recovered from an elderly man in good health. Source material: blood. DNA for the CDR3: TGTGCCAGCAGCCAAGATCGGCGGTCGTCCTACAATGAGCAGTTCTTC. This sequence encodes CASSQDRRSSYNEQFF.